This passage covers 16 T cell receptor beta chains from one sample sequenced in a study of blood T cells in healthy people across ages (dated by TCRdb to 2015 to 2017). Library creation used 5' RACE. The sequencer listed for this sample is Illumina HiSeq 2500. A second PCR of about 6 to 11 cycles was performed with a sample-barcoded 5' primer and a J-beta primer mix. The public reads were run again by TCRdb, first through fastp at Q25 and then through MiXCR, and only productive beta chains were kept. For every CDR3 protein sequence, its rows merge into one entry that carries the most common genes and DNA. A total of about 2 million distinct CDR3 sequences appear in this sample, less than 50% of them only once. Jointly, the top ten make up around 2.1% of the sample. Sequencing was done on a sample of blood. The receptors shown here come from a woman in her thirties or forties in good health.

The chain carries TRBV20-1 and TRBJ2-3, with 10 bases aligning to TRBD2. CDR1 and CDR2 (germline): DFQATT, SNEGSKA (reference sequence). The length of the CDR3 is 14 residues. Trimming took 3 bases from V and 8 from J; bases not matched to a gene: 8. The DNA of the CDR3 is TGCAGTGCTAGGGGTAGCGGGGGGCTGGGTACGCAGTATTTT. This translates into CSARGSGGLGTQYF.

The rearrangement joins TRBV7-2 to TRBJ2-6; D not certain. The CDR3 length is 17 residues. The germline V gene has CDR1 SGHTA and CDR2 FQGNSA. V was trimmed by 2 bases and J by 0 bases, leaving 11 bases between them. Here the CDR3 reads CASSLKGSSSGANVLTF. The CDR3 bases are TGTGCCAGCAGCTTAAAAGGGTCTAGCTCTGGGGCCAACGTCCTGACTTTC.

This clonotype was counted only a few times. This chain uses TRBV28 with TRBJ2-4; no clear D gene. Germline CDR1 is MDHEN and CDR2 is SYDVKM. The CDR3 contains 18 residues. Trimming shortened V by 3 bases and J by 0 bases, and 18 bases separated the two germline ends. Here the CDR3 reads CASSFVALSPLAKNIQYF. The DNA for the CDR3 is TGTGCCAGCAGTTTCGTCGCACTCAGTCCCCTAGCCAAAAACATTCAGTACTTC.

A few counts support this clonotype. The rearrangement uses TRBV29-1 and TRBJ2-7; TRBD2 aligns across 8 bases. Germline assignment: CDR1 SQVTM and CDR2 ANQGSEA. Unmatched junction bases numbered 2, after V lost 7 bases and J lost 0 bases. The CDR3 length is 12 residues. The CDR3 spells CSGGGNSYEQYF. The CDR3 nucleotides read TGCAGCGGCGGGGGGAACTCCTACGAGCAGTACTTC.

CDR3 coding DNA: TGTGCCAGCAGCGCCGGGACAGGGTTCAATGAGCAGTTCTTC. As protein: CASSAGTGFNEQFF. This chain links TRBV7-2 with TRBJ2-1; 9 bases line up with TRBD1. V was pared by 5 bases and J by 6 bases, with 5 bases of the junction left unmatched. CDR3 length: 14 amino acids. Germline values: CDR1 SGHTA, CDR2 FQGNSA.

This clonotype was detected ten times or more. V gene TRBV12-3 or TRBV12-4 combines with J gene TRBJ2-5; 10 nucleotides line up with TRBD1. The CDR3 runs to 15 residues. V lost 5 bases, J lost 7 bases, and 10 bases stayed unmatched. The CDR3 here is CASSRETGGKGTQYF. In nucleotides, the CDR3 is TGTGCCAGCAGTCGTGAGACAGGGGGCAAAGGGACCCAGTACTTC.

The V and J genes are TRBV6-5 and TRBJ1-2; D is perhaps TRBD1 (5 bases). The CDR3 contains 14 residues. With 5 bases removed from V and 6 bases from J, the gap between germline ends came to 16 bases. Germline V gene lookup returns CDR1 MNHEY and CDR2 SVGAGI. CDR3 loop: CASSTGRLIHGYTF. As DNA, the CDR3 is TGTGCCAGCAGTACGGGACGGTTGATCCATGGCTACACCTTC.

The chain joins TRBV11-2 to TRBJ2-6, with TRBD1 matching 8 bases. The germline V gene has CDR1 SGHAT and CDR2 FQNNGV. This CDR3 has 17 amino acids. V gave up 5 bases and J gave up 0 bases; unmatched junction bases: 6. The CDR3 coding sequence is TGTGCCAGCAGCGTAACCGGGACAGGCTCTGGGGCCAACGTCCTGACTTTC. Protein sequence: CASSVTGTGSGANVLTF.

The V call is TRBV12-3 or TRBV12-4, the J call TRBJ2-5; 13 bases match TRBD2. CDR3 length: 15 residues. J lost 3 bases, V lost 8 bases, and 6 bases had no gene match. CDR3 region: CASGKGLAGKETQYF. The CDR3, as DNA: TGTGCCAGCGGAAAGGGACTAGCGGGGAAAGAGACCCAGTACTTC.

The chain carries TRBV6-2 or TRBV6-3 and TRBJ1-5; maybe TRBD1 (6 bases). Germline V gene data show CDR1 as MNHEY and CDR2 as SVGEGT. The V and J ends lost 2 bases and 0 bases respectively, with 23 bases between them. CDR3 length: 20 residues. For the CDR3, the DNA is TGTGCCAGCAGTTACCGGGGGGCGCGGCCCGGGGGATATAGCAATCAGCCCCAGCATTTT. Translation gives CASSYRGARPGGYSNQPQHF.

The chain uses TRBV27 and TRBJ1-5; the match to TRBD1 covers 9 bases. V shed 5 bases and J 4 bases; nucleotides not matched to a gene: 9. Germline loops: CDR1 MNHEY, CDR2 SMNVEV (reference sequence). This CDR3 is built from 16 residues. CDR3 nucleotide sequence: TGTGCCAGCAGTCCGGGGACAGGGAATGGGAATCAGCCCCAGCATTTT. Translation gives CASSPGTGNGNQPQHF.

The chain recombines TRBV5-6 with TRBJ2-4; no clear D. This CDR3 has 14 residues. Germline V gene data show CDR1 as SGHDT and CDR2 as YYEEEE. The V end lost 0 bases, the J end lost 4 bases, and 8 bases lay between the germline ends. CDR3 nucleotide sequence: TGTGCCAGCAGCTTGGGCCCAGCTAAAAACATTCAGTACTTC. Protein sequence: CASSLGPAKNIQYF.

Of note for this clonotype: This sequence may be a read error, since a much larger clone differs from it by one base. The rearrangement joins TRBV4-1 to TRBJ2-1, with 7 bases matching TRBD2. The CDR3 length is 13 residues. CDR1 and CDR2 (germline): MGHRA, YSYEKL. As DNA, the CDR3 is TGCGCCAGCGGCCAAGGCGGGGGAAATGAGCAGTTCTTC. Translation gives CASGQGGGNEQFF.

This clonotype was observed a handful of times. The CDR3 DNA reads as TGCAGTGGAGAGAGGGTCCTAGCCAAAAACATTCAGTACTTC. Encoded protein: CSGERVLAKNIQYF. V is TRBV20-1 and J is TRBJ2-4; the D gene is possibly TRBD2 (5 bases). V lost 7 bases, J lost 0 bases, and 13 bases lay in between. Germline values: CDR1 DFQATT, CDR2 SNEGSKA (reference sequence). The CDR3 totals 14 residues.

The V call is TRBV27, the J call TRBJ2-7, with 7 bases that match TRBD1. V was pared by 3 bases and J by 1 base, with 12 bases of the junction left unmatched. Germline V lookup: CDR1 MNHEY, CDR2 SMNVEV (reference sequence). This CDR3 region has 17 residues. CDR3 amino acids: CASSFSQRRDRSYEQYF. The CDR3 nucleotides read TGTGCCAGCAGTTTTAGTCAAAGACGGGACAGATCCTACGAGCAGTACTTC.

The chain uses TRBV3-1 and TRBJ1-2; tentatively, D is TRBD1 (5 bases). Deletions cut 6 bases from V and 0 bases from J, with 11 bases between. CDR1 and CDR2 from the germline V gene are LGHDT and YNNKEL (reference sequence). The CDR3 sequence is 14 residues long. This chain's CDR3 is CASREGNPNYGYTF. The CDR3 DNA reads TGTGCCAGCAGGGAGGGGAACCCTAACTATGGCTACACCTTC.